A single sample gave rise to the 18 T cell receptor beta chains below, sequenced in a study of CD8+CD57+ T cells in acquired aplastic anemia. Patients sequenced had flow cytometry evidence of CD8+CD57+ cell expansion. It was genomic DNA that served as the template for profiling TCR beta VDJ and CDR3. TCRdb re-called the reads with MiXCR, one entry per CDR3 protein. In the table there are 200,000 to 250,000 distinct CDR3 sequences, 60% to 80% of which are singletons. Sample: sorted CD4+, CD8+, or CD8+CD57+ T cells (not recorded which) from PBMCs. These receptors originate from a human donor with aplastic anemia.

The gene calls are TRBV7-9 and TRBJ2-2; perhaps TRBD1 as D (5 bases). V was cut by 1 base and J by 3 bases, with 6 bases left in between. In germline, CDR1 is SEHNR, CDR2 FQNEAQ (reference sequence). The length of the CDR3 is 14 residues. Written as DNA, the CDR3 is TGTGCCAGCAGCTTAGAGGGGCACACCGGGGAGCTGTTTTTT. Translating gives CASSLEGHTGELFF.

The J gene is TRBJ1-1, the V gene TRBV5-1; 8 bases align to TRBD1. Trimming cost V 3 bases and J 5 bases; bases outside gene matches: 9. Per germline, CDR1 SGHRS and CDR2 YFSETQ. This CDR3 comprises 15 residues. The CDR3 sequence: CASSSATGVGTEAFF. CDR3 DNA sequence: TGCGCCAGCAGCTCGGCGACAGGGGTGGGGACTGAAGCTTTCTTT. The full variable domain, in which reference TRBV5-1 and TRBJ1-1 provide the parts outside the CDR3, is KAGVTQTPRYLIKTRGQQVTLSCSPISGHRSVSWYQQTPGQGLQFLFEYFSETQRNKGNFPGRFSGRQFSNSRSEMNVSTLELGDSALYLCASSSATGVGTEAFFGQGTRLTVV.

The J gene is TRBJ2-2, the V gene TRBV10-3, with 8 bases aligning to TRBD1. With 3 bases clipped from V and 5 bases from J, the junction kept 11 bases outside the gene matches. CDR1 and CDR2 (germline): ENHRY, SYGVKD. The CDR3 contains 17 residues. The CDR3, as DNA: TGTGCCATCAGTGATCGGGGCAGGGGGCTTGATACCGGGGAGCTGTTTTTT. Translation gives CAISDRGRGLDTGELFF.

In this sample, this clonotype turned up many times. The chain carries TRBV5-1 and TRBJ1-4, with a possible D match to TRBD1 (5 bases). The CDR3 runs to 13 residues. The germline V and J ends were trimmed by 0 bases and 8 bases, with 8 bases remaining between them. CDR1 is SGHRS, CDR2 YFSETQ, per germline. The chain's CDR3 is CASSLVGEEKLFF. The CDR3 nucleotides are TGCGCCAGCAGCTTGGTAGGGGAAGAAAAACTGTTTTTT.

The sample holds one count of this clonotype. The chain employs TRBV19 and TRBJ1-1; 10 bases are shared with TRBD1. V dropped 7 bases and J dropped 1; count of bases not matched to a gene: 6. The V gene's germline CDR1 is LNHDA and CDR2 SQIVND (reference sequence). The CDR3 runs to 15 residues. CDR3 sequence (DNA): TGTGCCAGTATTCAGACAGGGGGCTGGAACACTGAAGCTTTCTTT. Protein: CASIQTGGWNTEAFF.

This clonotype was observed a handful of times. J is TRBJ1-2 and V is TRBV20-1; TRBD1 agrees at 8 bases. CDR3 size: 13 residues. The junction had 6 bases not matched to a gene; V was cut back by 6 bases and J by 3 bases. Germline V gene sequence: CDR1 DFQATT, CDR2 SNEGSKA (reference sequence). CDR3 nucleotides: TGCAGTGCCAATAAGGACAGGGACTATGGCTACACCTTC. Its translation is CSANKDRDYGYTF.

This chain links TRBV20-1 with TRBJ2-7, with D perhaps matching TRBD1 or TRBD2 (5 bases each). The CDR3 covers 14 residues. CDR1 DFQATT and CDR2 SNEGSKA come from the germline V gene (reference sequence). The V gene lost 3 bases and the J gene lost 2 bases, with 14 bases spanning the gap. The CDR3 protein is CSASSRDRTYEQYF. CDR3 sequence (DNA): TGCAGTGCTAGCTCACGGGACCGAACCTACGAGCAGTACTTC.

This clonotype was found once. The chain's CDR3 is CASSLGQAEQYF. The DNA of the CDR3 is TGTGCCAGCAGCTTAGGGCAGGCTGAGCAGTACTTC. J is TRBJ2-7 and V is TRBV7-6; no clear D. The V gene's germline CDR1 is SGHVS and CDR2 FNYEAQ. The CDR3 has 12 residues. V lost 1 base and J 7 bases, leaving 8 bases between the germline ends.

This clonotype was recorded only once. The chain recombines TRBV6-5 with TRBJ1-6; 7 bases map to TRBD1. This CDR3 region has 15 residues. Germline-derived CDR1 and CDR2 are MNHEY and SVGAGI. J was trimmed by 10 bases and V by 5 bases; bases with no gene match: 11. The CDR3 region is CASSRGRGAVSPLHF. For the CDR3, the DNA is TGTGCCAGCAGTAGGGGGCGGGGTGCGGTATCACCCCTCCACTTT.

The chain carries TRBV2 and TRBJ2-2, with D uncertain. Trimming took off 3 bases at V and 6 bases at J, with 14 bases between the two ends. The germline V gene has CDR1 SNHLY and CDR2 FYNNEI. The CDR3 has 15 residues. CDR3 DNA sequence: TGTGCCAGCAGTGATTACCTGATGGGCGCCGGGGAGCTGTTTTTT. Translating it yields CASSDYLMGAGELFF.

CDR3 sequence reads: CASSSGQGFGYTEAFF. As DNA, the CDR3 is TGCGCCAGCAGCTCGGGACAGGGATTTGGGTACACTGAAGCTTTCTTT. The rearrangement joins TRBV5-1 to TRBJ1-1; 9 nucleotides align to TRBD1. The J segment lost 3 bases and the V segment lost 3 bases, leaving 9 bases of the junction unmatched. The CDR3 covers 16 residues. The germline CDR1 and CDR2 sequences are SGHRS and YFSETQ.

The V and J genes are TRBV29-1 and TRBJ2-7; D possibly matches TRBD1 or TRBD2 (6 bases each). The CDR3 extends over 13 amino acids. The V end lost 7 bases, the J end lost 0 bases, and 13 bases lay between the germline ends. CDR1 and CDR2 from the germline V gene are SQVTM and ANQGSEA. The CDR3 sequence: CSAGRDNSYEQYF. CDR3 bases: TGCAGCGCAGGGCGGGACAACTCCTACGAGCAGTACTTC.

V gene TRBV11-2 combines with J gene TRBJ1-6; D may be TRBD1 (6 bases). The V gene's germline CDR1 is SGHAT and CDR2 FQNNGV. The CDR3 is made up of 14 amino acids. Trimming pared 4 bases from V and 7 bases from J, leaving 11 bases between. This CDR3 reads CASSSRTDNSPLHF. CDR3 in DNA: TGTGCCAGCAGCTCACGGACAGACAATTCACCCCTCCACTTT.

V and J are TRBV7-3 and TRBJ2-1; D might be TRBD2 (5 bases). CDR1 SGHTA and CDR2 FQGTGA come from the germline V gene. The CDR3 length is 16 residues. Trimming shortened V by 0 bases and J by 0 bases, and 9 bases separated the two germline ends. The CDR3 DNA reads as TGTGCCAGCAGCTTAACAGCGGTGAGCTCCTACAATGAGCAGTTCTTC. Amino acids: CASSLTAVSSYNEQFF.

This chain links TRBV5-4 with TRBJ1-1; 7 nucleotides match TRBD1. V lost 6 bases to trimming and J lost 3 bases; unmatched junction nucleotides: 8. This CDR3 is built from 14 residues. Looked up from germline, CDR1 is SGHNT and CDR2 is YYREEE (reference sequence). In DNA, the CDR3 is TGTGCCAGCACCAACCAGGGGGAGGACACTGAAGCTTTCTTT. Residues: CASTNQGEDTEAFF.

Comments on this clonotype: A read error may produce the germline difference seen at one junction end. This chain links TRBV5-1 with TRBJ2-7, with D perhaps TRBD1 or TRBD2 (5 bases each). The CDR3 consists of 14 residues. Germline loops: CDR1 SGHRS, CDR2 YFSETQ. The CDR3 DNA is TGTGCCAGCAGCTTGTCCGAGGGGACGGGGGAGCAGTACTTC. This gives the protein CASSLSEGTGEQYF.

The chain links TRBV7-9 to TRBJ2-7; 7 bases are a match to TRBD1. CDR1 is SEHNR and CDR2 is FQNEAQ in the germline V gene (reference sequence). The CDR3 is made up of 14 amino acids. V lost 5 bases, J lost 4 bases, and 8 bases stayed unmatched. This chain's CDR3 is CASSLDRVGYEQYF. CDR3 DNA sequence: TGTGCCAGCAGCCTTGACAGGGTTGGGTACGAGCAGTACTTC.

This clonotype was recorded many times. The V call is TRBV6-1, the J call TRBJ1-6; D perhaps matches TRBD1 (6 bases). The germline gives CDR1 MNHNS, CDR2 SASEGT. V lost 1 base and J 8 bases, leaving 21 bases between the germline ends. The CDR3 contains 18 residues. The CDR3 loop reads CASSEVVAGESLYSPLHF. The CDR3 nucleotides are TGTGCCAGCAGTGAAGTTGTGGCAGGGGAATCGTTGTATTCACCCCTCCACTTT.